The rows below give T cell receptor beta chains drawn from one sample of a study of T-cell memory formation after mild COVID-19. TCRdb itself ran the 5' RACE reads through MiXCR, one entry per CDR3 protein. The sample has 550,000 to 700,000 distinct CDR3 sequences; 17% are singletons. The sample taken for sequencing was PBMCs or a T cell subset sorted from them (not recorded which). These TCRs come from an adult woman who had mild COVID-19 (a few samples of this study predate the infection). Cell type and time point are not known. Both conserved end residues are part of each CDR3. Each record gives: V gene, J gene, clone size, D gene, CDR3 DNA, CDR3 protein. D genes are given only for firm matches. Part of the rows lack a size; the others show once, few, many or a class for expanded clones.

V gene: TRBV7-9
J gene: TRBJ2-6
clone size: few
D gene: TRBD1
CDR3 DNA: TGTGCCAGCAGCTTGCCGGGACAGGGGTCTGGGGCCAACGTCCTGACTTTC
CDR3 protein: CASSLPGQGSGANVLTF

V gene: TRBV20-1
J gene: TRBJ2-1
clone size: many
D gene: TRBD2
CDR3 DNA: TGCAGTGCTAGAGATAAGGCTAGCGGGAGACCCTACAATGAGCAGTTCTTC
CDR3 protein: CSARDKASGRPYNEQFF

V gene: TRBV9
J gene: TRBJ2-7
clone size: few
D gene: NA
CDR3 DNA: TGTGCCAGCAGCGTAGCCCCCGGGGATGAGCAGTACTTC
CDR3 protein: CASSVAPGDEQYF

V gene: TRBV27
J gene: TRBJ2-3
clone size: NA
D gene: TRBD2
CDR3 DNA: TGTGCCAGCAGTTTATCGGGAGCGGGGGGGCACACAGATACGCAGTATTTT
CDR3 protein: CASSLSGAGGHTDTQYF

V gene: TRBV5-1
J gene: TRBJ1-3
clone size: NA
D gene: TRBD1
CDR3 DNA: TGCGCCAGCAGCAAGGGACAGACTGGAAACACCATATATTTT
CDR3 protein: CASSKGQTGNTIYF

V gene: TRBV2
J gene: TRBJ2-1
clone size: few
D gene: NA
CDR3 DNA: TGTGCCAGCAGTGAGGGGAAGGGGGGGTACAATGAGCAGTTCTTC
CDR3 protein: CASSEGKGGYNEQFF

V gene: TRBV4-1
J gene: TRBJ1-4
clone size: few
D gene: TRBD1
CDR3 DNA: TGCGCCAGCAGCGACGGGACAGGGGGTTTCAAACTGTTTTTT
CDR3 protein: CASSDGTGGFKLFF

V gene: TRBV4-1
J gene: TRBJ2-5
clone size: few
D gene: TRBD1
CDR3 DNA: TGCGCCAGCAGCAGCCCCTTAGCAGGGGGCAGAGAGACCCAGTACTTC
CDR3 protein: CASSSPLAGGRETQYF

V gene: TRBV12-5
J gene: TRBJ2-1
clone size: once
D gene: NA
CDR3 DNA: TGTGCTAGTGGTTTGGAGAACTCCTACAATGAGCAGTTCTTC
CDR3 protein: CASGLENSYNEQFF

V gene: TRBV5-4
J gene: TRBJ2-7
clone size: few
D gene: TRBD1
CDR3 DNA: TGTGCCAGCAGCTTATGGGACAGGGGGAGGTACGAGCAGTACTTC
CDR3 protein: CASSLWDRGRYEQYF

V gene: TRBV6-2/TRBV6-3
J gene: TRBJ2-1
clone size: NA
D gene: TRBD1
CDR3 DNA: TGTGCCAGCGTCCCAGACAGGGGGCCCTACAATGAGCAGTTCTTC
CDR3 protein: CASVPDRGPYNEQFF